This T cell receptor (beta chain) came from a study of blood T cells in healthy people across ages. The germline V gene has CDR1 DFQATT and CDR2 SNEGSKA (reference sequence). This CDR3 contains 13 residues. A J-beta primer mix and a sample-barcoded 5' primer were used in a second PCR of roughly 7 to 12 cycles. The template-switch adaptor, which had 12 random nucleotides, put a tag on each cDNA molecule. TCRdb reprocessed the 5' RACE reads via MiXCR and lists one record per CDR3 protein. This sample carries more than 1 million distinct CDR3 sequences, over 35% of them seen once, and the ten largest clones take approximately 17%. Concerning this clonotype itself: Antigen: not known.

Study results and caveats: Diversity figures based on one million T cells were deemed too low. With naive T cell percentage, TCR beta diversity showed a strong correlation.

Specimen: blood. This TCR was recovered from an older woman in good health. This sequence joins TRBV20-1 and TRBJ2-5, with D tentatively TRBD1 (5 bases). Judging by the DNA end, TRBJ2-7 fits better; the J call may be wrong. CDR3 amino acids: CSASPTGPYEQYF. CDR3 bases: TGCAGTGCTAGTCCCACAGGTCCCTACGAGCAGTACTTC.